A selection of T cell receptor beta chains follows, all from one sample in a study of blood T cell repertoires in COVID-19. The method was immunoSEQ multiplex PCR; TCRdb's version includes in-frame clones alone and lacks a portion of them. This table has 80,000 or so clones, 80% appearing once. The specimen was peripheral blood. The receptors were sampled from a woman in her seventies with acute or convalescent COVID-19. Both conserved end residues are part of each CDR3. The D gene is left open where the match is weak. Expanded clones get a size class; other rows say once, few or many, or leave the size out.

clone_size j_call v_call d_call cdr3_nt cdr3_aa
NA TRBJ2-5 TRBV6-5 TRBD1 TGTGCCAGCAGCCAGGGGGCAGGGGGCCACGAGACCCAGTACTTC CASSQGAGGHETQYF
NA TRBJ1-6 TRBV27 NA TGTGCCAGCAGTTCTTTAGGGAGCTCCTATAATTCACCCCTCCACTTT CASSSLGSSYNSPLHF
NA TRBJ2-1 TRBV4-1 NA TGCGCCAGCAGCCAAGAGCCGGGACTCCCAGGGAATGAGCAGTTCTTC CASSQEPGLPGNEQFF
few TRBJ1-2 TRBV4-1 NA TGCGCCAGCAGCCAAGGGGCGGGGCCCTTCTATGGCTACACCTTC CASSQGAGPFYGYTF
NA TRBJ1-2 TRBV7-8 NA TGTGCCAGCAGCAACGGCAGGGACTATGGCTACACCTTC CASSNGRDYGYTF
NA TRBJ2-7 TRBV3-1/TRBV3-2 TRBD2 TGTGCCAGCAGCCCTACTAGCGGGGGGGTCAACGAGCAGTACTTC CASSPTSGGVNEQYF
NA TRBJ1-1 TRBV5-4 NA TGTGCCAGCAGCTTACAGGCAGGACTGAACACTGAAGCTTTCTTT CASSLQAGLNTEAFF
few TRBJ1-2 TRBV2 NA TGTGCCAGCACCCTCAGGGAGGTCTATGGCTACACCTTC CASTLREVYGYTF
NA TRBJ2-7 TRBV6-2/TRBV6-3 NA TGTGCCAGCAGTTACCAGAGGGTGTCGTACGAGCAGTACTTC CASSYQRVSYEQYF
few TRBJ2-3 TRBV9 TRBD2 TGTGCCAGCAGCCCGGCGGGGGGGAGCACAGATACGCAGTATTTT CASSPAGGSTDTQYF
NA TRBJ2-3 TRBV24-1 NA TGTGCCACCAGTGACCCCGTGACAGAGAGAAACACAGATACGCAGTATTTT CATSDPVTERNTDTQYF
NA TRBJ2-7 TRBV4-1 NA TGCGCCAGCAGCCAAGACGATCAGGGGCAGTACGAGCAGTACTTC CASSQDDQGQYEQYF
NA TRBJ1-2 TRBV6-5 TRBD1 TGTGCCAGCAGATGGGACAGGGGAAGCTATGGCTACACCTTC CASRWDRGSYGYTF
few TRBJ1-2 TRBV5-1 TRBD1 TGCGCCAGCAGCGATGGACAGGGAGGTATGGGTGGCTACACCTTC CASSDGQGGMGGYTF
NA TRBJ1-5 TRBV18 NA TGTGCCAGCTCACCACTCCCACACAGGAATCAGCCCCAGCATTTT CASSPLPHRNQPQHF
few TRBJ2-3 TRBV6-1 TRBD2 TGTGCCAGCAGTGAAGTGGGCGGGGGAGCAGATACGCAGTATTTT CASSEVGGGADTQYF
few TRBJ1-2 TRBV4-1 NA TGCGCCAGCAGCCAAGACCCGGGAACGAAATATGGCTACACCTTC CASSQDPGTKYGYTF
NA TRBJ1-5 TRBV7-2 NA TGTGCCAGCAGCCTAAACAGGGTTGGCAATCAGCCCCAGCATTTT CASSLNRVGNQPQHF
NA TRBJ1-3 TRBV7-2 NA TGTGCCAGCAGCATGACAGCCTACTCTGGAAACACCATATATTTT CASSMTAYSGNTIYF
NA TRBJ2-1 TRBV9 TRBD2 TGTGCCAGCAGCGTAGATGGCGGGGGGGCCGGGAATGAGCAGTTCTTC CASSVDGGGAGNEQFF
NA TRBJ1-2 TRBV28 TRBD1 TGTGCCAGCAGTACCCGTGGACAGGGGTATGGCTACACCTTC CASSTRGQGYGYTF
NA TRBJ2-7 TRBV12-3/TRBV12-4 NA TGTGCCAGCAGCCCGACAGTAGACGAGCAGTACTTC CASSPTVDEQYF
NA TRBJ2-7 TRBV14 TRBD1 TGTGCCAGCAGCCTCGGGACAGGGATATACGAGCAGTACTTC CASSLGTGIYEQYF
NA TRBJ2-7 TRBV27 TRBD2 TGTGCCAGCAGTTCGCGCGGGGGGGCAGGTTACGAGCAGTACTTC CASSSRGGAGYEQYF
NA TRBJ2-1 TRBV7-9 TRBD1 TGTGCCAGCAGCTACCGGGACAGGGGTTTGAATGAGCAGTTCTTC CASSYRDRGLNEQFF
NA TRBJ1-1 TRBV7-9 NA TGTGCCAGCAGGGGGCTAGACACTGAAGCTTTCTTT CASRGLDTEAFF
once TRBJ2-1 TRBV25-1 NA TGTGCCAGCAGTCACGGGGGGCACTACAATGAGCAGTTCTTC CASSHGGHYNEQFF